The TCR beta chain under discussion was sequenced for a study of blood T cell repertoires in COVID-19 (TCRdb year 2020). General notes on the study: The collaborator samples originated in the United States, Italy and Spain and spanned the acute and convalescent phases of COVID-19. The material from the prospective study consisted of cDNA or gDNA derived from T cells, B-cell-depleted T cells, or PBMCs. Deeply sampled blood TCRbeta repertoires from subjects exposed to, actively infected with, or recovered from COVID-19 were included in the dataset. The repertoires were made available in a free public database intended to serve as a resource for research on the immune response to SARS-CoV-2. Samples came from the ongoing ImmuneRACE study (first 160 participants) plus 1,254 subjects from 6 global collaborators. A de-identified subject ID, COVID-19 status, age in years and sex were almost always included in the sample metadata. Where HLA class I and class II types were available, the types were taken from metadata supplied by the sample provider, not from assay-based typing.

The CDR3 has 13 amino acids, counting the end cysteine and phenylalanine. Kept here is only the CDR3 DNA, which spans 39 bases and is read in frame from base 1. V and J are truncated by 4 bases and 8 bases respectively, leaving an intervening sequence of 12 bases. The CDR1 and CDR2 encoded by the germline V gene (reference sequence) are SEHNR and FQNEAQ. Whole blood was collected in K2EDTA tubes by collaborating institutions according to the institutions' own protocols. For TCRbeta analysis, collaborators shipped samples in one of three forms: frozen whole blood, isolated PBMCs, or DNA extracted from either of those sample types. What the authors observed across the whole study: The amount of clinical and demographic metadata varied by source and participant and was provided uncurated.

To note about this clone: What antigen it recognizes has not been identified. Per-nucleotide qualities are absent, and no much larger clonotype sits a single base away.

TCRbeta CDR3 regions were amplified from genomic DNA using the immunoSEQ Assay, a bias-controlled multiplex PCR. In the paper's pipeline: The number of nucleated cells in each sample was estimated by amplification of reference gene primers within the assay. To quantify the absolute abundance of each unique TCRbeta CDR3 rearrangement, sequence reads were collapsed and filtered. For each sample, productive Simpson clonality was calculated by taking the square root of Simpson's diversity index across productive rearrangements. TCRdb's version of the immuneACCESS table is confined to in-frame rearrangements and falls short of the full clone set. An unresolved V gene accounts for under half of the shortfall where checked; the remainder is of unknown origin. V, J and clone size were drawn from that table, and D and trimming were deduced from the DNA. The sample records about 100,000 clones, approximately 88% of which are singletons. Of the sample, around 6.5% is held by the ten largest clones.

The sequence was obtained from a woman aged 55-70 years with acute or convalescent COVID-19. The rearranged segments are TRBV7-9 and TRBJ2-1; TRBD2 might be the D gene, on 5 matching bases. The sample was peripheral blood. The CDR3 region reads CASSSRGRDEQFF. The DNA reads TGTGCCAGCAGCTCTAGAGGGCGAGATGAGCAGTTCTTC.